This is a list of T cell receptor beta chains from one sample in a study of PD-1 blockade in mismatch repair-deficient tumors. Sequenced by immunoSEQ multiplex PCR; TCRdb stores in-frame clones only, minus some. Altogether some 48,000 clones are present, roughly 80% being singletons, with the ten largest covering about 8.3%. The source material was peripheral blood, sampled roughly 19 weeks after starting pembrolizumab. Receptors originate from an adult with mismatch repair-deficient cancer. Both conserved end residues are part of each CDR3. Fields, in order: CDR3 protein, CDR3 DNA, clone size, J gene, V gene, D gene. D genes are given only for firm matches. For some rows the clone size is stated as once, few or many, or as a class when expanded; others skip it.

CDR3aa: CATSTAGVGEKLFF
CDR3nt: TGTGCCACCAGCACCGCTGGGGTGGGAGAAAAACTGTTTTTT
abundance: once
j_gene: TRBJ1-4
v_gene: TRBV15
d_gene: -

CDR3aa: CSSISNYGYTF
CDR3nt: TGCAGTTCTATCTCTAACTATGGCTACACCTTC
abundance: -
j_gene: TRBJ1-2
v_gene: TRBV20-1
d_gene: -

CDR3aa: CAWKIRGTDTQYF
CDR3nt: TGTGCCTGGAAAATACGGGGCACAGATACGCAGTATTTT
abundance: -
j_gene: TRBJ2-3
v_gene: TRBV30
d_gene: -

CDR3aa: CASSPGDKPYEQYF
CDR3nt: TGCGCCAGCAGCCCGGGGGACAAACCCTACGAGCAGTACTTC
abundance: -
j_gene: TRBJ2-7
v_gene: TRBV5-1
d_gene: -

CDR3aa: CASSVDRDGIIQYF
CDR3nt: TGTGCCAGCAGCGTAGACAGGGATGGAATAATTCAGTACTTC
abundance: -
j_gene: TRBJ2-4
v_gene: TRBV9
d_gene: -

CDR3aa: CASSQETSGRFETDTQYF
CDR3nt: TGCGCCAGCAGCCAAGAAACTAGCGGGAGGTTCGAGACAGATACGCAGTATTTT
abundance: -
j_gene: TRBJ2-3
v_gene: TRBV4-1
d_gene: TRBD2

CDR3aa: CASIGPLEAFF
CDR3nt: TGTGCCAGCATCGGACCACTTGAAGCTTTCTTT
abundance: -
j_gene: TRBJ1-1
v_gene: TRBV2
d_gene: -

CDR3aa: CASSLGSGDSYEQYF
CDR3nt: TGCGCCAGCAGCTTGGGTAGCGGTGACTCCTACGAGCAGTACTTC
abundance: -
j_gene: TRBJ2-7
v_gene: TRBV5-1
d_gene: -

CDR3aa: CASSSWTGGTGELFF
CDR3nt: TGTGCCAGCAGCTCGTGGACAGGGGGGACCGGGGAGCTGTTTTTT
abundance: -
j_gene: TRBJ2-2
v_gene: TRBV5-5
d_gene: TRBD1

CDR3aa: CASSPRDGSYEQYF
CDR3nt: TGTGCCAGCAGTCCGAGGGACGGCTCCTACGAGCAGTACTTC
abundance: once
j_gene: TRBJ2-7
v_gene: TRBV28
d_gene: -

CDR3aa: CASSWTSGRAVNEQYF
CDR3nt: TGCGCCAGCAGCTGGACTAGCGGGAGGGCCGTAAACGAGCAGTACTTC
abundance: -
j_gene: TRBJ2-7
v_gene: TRBV5-1
d_gene: TRBD2

CDR3aa: CASSETSYEQFF
CDR3nt: TGTGCCAGCAGCGAAACTAGCTATGAGCAGTTCTTC
abundance: few
j_gene: TRBJ2-1
v_gene: TRBV7-9
d_gene: -

CDR3aa: CAISDQDSTDTQYF
CDR3nt: TGTGCCATCAGTGATCAGGATAGCACAGATACGCAGTATTTT
abundance: -
j_gene: TRBJ2-3
v_gene: TRBV10-3
d_gene: -

CDR3aa: CASRARGTENTEAFF
CDR3nt: TGTGCCAGTAGGGCCAGGGGGACAGAGAACACTGAAGCTTTCTTT
abundance: -
j_gene: TRBJ1-1
v_gene: TRBV19
d_gene: TRBD1

CDR3aa: CASSLRTTNEQFF
CDR3nt: TGTGCCAGCAGCTTAAGGACTACCAATGAGCAGTTCTTC
abundance: -
j_gene: TRBJ2-1
v_gene: TRBV7-6
d_gene: -

CDR3aa: CASSYLTGNYGYTF
CDR3nt: TGTGCCAGCAGTTACCTGACAGGGAACTATGGCTACACCTTC
abundance: -
j_gene: TRBJ1-2
v_gene: TRBV6-6
d_gene: TRBD1

CDR3aa: CASSPAGARGDTQYF
CDR3nt: TGTGCCAGCAGCCCCGCGGGGGCCCGGGGAGATACGCAGTATTTT
abundance: -
j_gene: TRBJ2-3
v_gene: TRBV5-4
d_gene: -

CDR3aa: CASSTRAAGGSYEQYF
CDR3nt: TGTGCCAGTAGCACTAGGGCCGCGGGGGGCTCCTACGAGCAGTACTTC
abundance: once
j_gene: TRBJ2-7
v_gene: TRBV19
d_gene: TRBD2

CDR3aa: CASSSWTGFPGELFF
CDR3nt: TGTGCCAGCAGCTCCTGGACAGGTTTCCCCGGGGAGCTGTTTTTT
abundance: -
j_gene: TRBJ2-2
v_gene: TRBV14
d_gene: TRBD1

CDR3aa: CATRTGTEDEKLFF
CDR3nt: TGTGCCACCAGGACCGGGACAGAGGATGAAAAACTGTTTTTT
abundance: -
j_gene: TRBJ1-4
v_gene: TRBV15
d_gene: TRBD1

CDR3aa: CASSGGTGRLTEAFF
CDR3nt: TGTGCCAGCAGCGGCGGGACAGGGCGGCTCACTGAAGCTTTCTTT
abundance: few
j_gene: TRBJ1-1
v_gene: TRBV2
d_gene: TRBD1

CDR3aa: CASSGTGNQPQHF
CDR3nt: TGTGCCAGCAGCGGCACAGGCAATCAGCCCCAGCATTTT
abundance: -
j_gene: TRBJ1-5
v_gene: TRBV6-5
d_gene: -

CDR3aa: CASRLAGGSGELFF
CDR3nt: TGTGCCAGCAGACTAGCGGGAGGGTCCGGGGAGCTGTTTTTT
abundance: -
j_gene: TRBJ2-2
v_gene: TRBV27
d_gene: TRBD2

CDR3aa: CASSQGVATRGYTF
CDR3nt: TGCGCCAGCAGCCAAGGTGTCGCCACCCGGGGCTACACCTTC
abundance: -
j_gene: TRBJ1-2
v_gene: TRBV4-3
d_gene: -

CDR3aa: CASSGQTNTEAFF
CDR3nt: TGTGCCAGCAGCGGGCAGACGAACACTGAAGCTTTCTTT
abundance: -
j_gene: TRBJ1-1
v_gene: TRBV5-4
d_gene: -

CDR3aa: CASSPGQGNTGELFF
CDR3nt: TGTGCCAGCAGTCCGGGACAGGGTAACACCGGGGAGCTGTTTTTT
abundance: -
j_gene: TRBJ2-2
v_gene: TRBV6-1
d_gene: TRBD1

CDR3aa: CASSFGRRGTKDEQFF
CDR3nt: TGTGCCAGCAGTTTTGGTCGGAGAGGGACGAAGGATGAGCAGTTCTTC
abundance: -
j_gene: TRBJ2-1
v_gene: TRBV27
d_gene: -

CDR3aa: CSAARESYTF
CDR3nt: TGCAGCGCGGCGAGGGAAAGCTACACCTTC
abundance: -
j_gene: TRBJ1-2
v_gene: TRBV29-1
d_gene: -

CDR3aa: CASSDSGNQPQHF
CDR3nt: TGTGCCAGCAGTGATTCAGGTAATCAGCCCCAGCATTTT
abundance: few
j_gene: TRBJ1-5
v_gene: TRBV2
d_gene: -

CDR3aa: CASSRFTSEGEQYF
CDR3nt: TGTGCCAGCAGCCGTTTTACGTCGGAGGGAGAGCAGTACTTC
abundance: -
j_gene: TRBJ2-7
v_gene: TRBV5-5
d_gene: -

CDR3aa: CASRNSDIPYEQYF
CDR3nt: TGTGCCAGCAGGAACTCGGACATACCCTACGAGCAGTACTTC
abundance: -
j_gene: TRBJ2-7
v_gene: TRBV28
d_gene: -

CDR3aa: CAWSGVRGRIYGYTF
CDR3nt: TGTGCCTGGAGTGGGGTAAGAGGGCGGATCTATGGCTACACCTTC
abundance: -
j_gene: TRBJ1-2
v_gene: TRBV30
d_gene: -

CDR3aa: CASSPPRGTGPYEQYF
CDR3nt: TGTGCCAGCTCACCACCTCGCGGGACAGGGCCCTACGAGCAGTACTTC
abundance: -
j_gene: TRBJ2-7
v_gene: TRBV18
d_gene: TRBD1

CDR3aa: CATSGAGYTF
CDR3nt: TGTGCCACTTCCGGGGCTGGCTACACCTTC
abundance: few
j_gene: TRBJ1-2
v_gene: TRBV6-5
d_gene: -

CDR3aa: CASSWGPGSHYGYTF
CDR3nt: TGTGCCAGCAGCTGGGGTCCGGGATCCCACTATGGCTACACCTTC
abundance: -
j_gene: TRBJ1-2
v_gene: TRBV7-9
d_gene: -

CDR3aa: CASDREKSSGANVLTF
CDR3nt: TGTGCCAGCGATAGGGAAAAGAGCTCTGGGGCCAACGTCCTGACTTTC
abundance: many
j_gene: TRBJ2-6
v_gene: TRBV2
d_gene: -

CDR3aa: CSVEKAGSGTDTQYF
CDR3nt: TGCAGCGTTGAAAAAGCGGGAAGTGGCACAGATACGCAGTATTTT
abundance: -
j_gene: TRBJ2-3
v_gene: TRBV29-1
d_gene: TRBD2

CDR3aa: CASSPPGLANEKLFF
CDR3nt: TGTGCCAGCTCACCACCTGGGCTAGCTAATGAAAAACTGTTTTTT
abundance: -
j_gene: TRBJ1-4
v_gene: TRBV18
d_gene: -

CDR3aa: CASSIPPPSPRRLHF
CDR3nt: TGTGCCAGTAGTATTCCACCCCCCAGCCCTAGGAGATTGCACTTC
abundance: -
j_gene: TRBJ2-7
v_gene: TRBV19
d_gene: -

CDR3aa: CASSWAESKPYEQYF
CDR3nt: TGTGCCAGCAGTTGGGCAGAGTCCAAACCCTACGAGCAGTACTTC
abundance: -
j_gene: TRBJ2-7
v_gene: TRBV6-6
d_gene: -

CDR3aa: CASTLDLADTQYF
CDR3nt: TGTGCCAGCACTCTAGACTTGGCAGATACGCAGTATTTT
abundance: -
j_gene: TRBJ2-3
v_gene: TRBV6-6
d_gene: -

CDR3aa: CAWSLGPQETQYF
CDR3nt: TGTGCCTGGAGTCTTGGGCCCCAAGAGACCCAGTACTTC
abundance: -
j_gene: TRBJ2-5
v_gene: TRBV30
d_gene: -

CDR3aa: CASSLHPLAYGYTF
CDR3nt: TGTGCCAGCAGTTTGCACCCTCTCGCCTATGGCTACACCTTC
abundance: -
j_gene: TRBJ1-2
v_gene: TRBV28
d_gene: -

CDR3aa: CASSQEEAGRAFF
CDR3nt: TGTGCCAGCAGCCAAGAAGAGGCAGGGCGAGCTTTCTTT
abundance: -
j_gene: TRBJ1-1
v_gene: TRBV14
d_gene: -

CDR3aa: CASSEGGQPQHF
CDR3nt: TGTGCCAGCAGTGAGGGAGGCCAGCCCCAGCATTTT
abundance: -
j_gene: TRBJ1-5
v_gene: TRBV25-1
d_gene: -

CDR3aa: CASSAQPQGITGNTIYF
CDR3nt: TGTGCCAGCAGCGCACAGCCACAGGGGATCACTGGAAACACCATATATTTT
abundance: -
j_gene: TRBJ1-3
v_gene: TRBV7-2
d_gene: TRBD1

CDR3aa: CASSKGLAGGHAGVDEQYF
CDR3nt: TGTGCCAGCAGCAAGGGACTAGCGGGAGGCCATGCGGGAGTTGACGAGCAGTACTTC
abundance: -
j_gene: TRBJ2-7
v_gene: TRBV7-2
d_gene: TRBD2

CDR3aa: CASGSTELQTGELFF
CDR3nt: TGTGCTAGTGGTTCCACAGAACTCCAGACCGGGGAGCTGTTTTTT
abundance: -
j_gene: TRBJ2-2
v_gene: TRBV12-5
d_gene: -

CDR3aa: CASRPIGLAEDLGRPSSYNEQFF
CDR3nt: TGTGCAAGTCGCCCGATCGGACTAGCGGAGGACCTCGGCCGACCAAGCTCCTACAATGAGCAGTTCTTC
abundance: -
j_gene: TRBJ2-1
v_gene: TRBV12-2
d_gene: -

CDR3aa: CASSLSPFPYEQYF
CDR3nt: TGTGCCAGCAGCTTAAGCCCCTTCCCCTACGAGCAGTACTTC
abundance: -
j_gene: TRBJ2-7
v_gene: TRBV7-2
d_gene: -

CDR3aa: CAWSENRLSYGYTF
CDR3nt: TGTGCCTGGAGCGAGAACAGGTTATCCTATGGCTACACCTTC
abundance: -
j_gene: TRBJ1-2
v_gene: TRBV30
d_gene: -

CDR3aa: CASSFIGQGTQYF
CDR3nt: TGTGCCAGCAGTTTCATAGGACAGGGGACCCAGTACTTC
abundance: -
j_gene: TRBJ2-5
v_gene: TRBV28
d_gene: TRBD1

CDR3aa: CASTVGVAGGFNEQFF
CDR3nt: TGTGCCAGTACAGTAGGGGTAGCGGGGGGCTTCAATGAGCAGTTCTTC
abundance: -
j_gene: TRBJ2-1
v_gene: TRBV19
d_gene: TRBD2